The 24 T cell receptor beta chains below were found in one sample sequenced in a study of T cell responses to AZD1222 COVID-19 vaccine. Some clones are missing from TCRdb's copy, which holds only in-frame ones; the method was immunoSEQ multiplex PCR. The sample consists of about 150,000 clones, more than 85% of them appearing once. The input for sequencing was peripheral blood, taken 28 days after the second AZD1222 dose. The receptors were sampled from an adult who received the AZD1222 COVID-19 vaccine.

V is TRBV5-1 and J is TRBJ2-3; TRBD2 aligns across 7 bases. The trim removed 3 bases at V and 4 bases at J, leaving 8 bases unmatched. CDR1 SGHRS and CDR2 YFSETQ come from the germline V gene. The CDR3 covers 15 residues. This CDR3 reads CASSSTLREADTQYF. CDR3 nucleotides: TGCGCCAGCAGCTCGACCTTACGGGAGGCAGATACGCAGTATTTT.

This clone was observed once. This rearrangement joins TRBV5-1 to TRBJ1-4; the D gene is possibly TRBD1 (5 bases). Trimming left V 0 bases short and J 1 base short, with 7 bases between. Per the germline V gene, CDR1 is SGHRS and CDR2 is YFSETQ. CDR3 length: 15 residues. CDR3 coding DNA: TGCGCCAGCAGCTTGGTGGGGGTAACTAATGAAAAACTGTTTTTT. As protein: CASSLVGVTNEKLFF.

The genes are TRBV19 and TRBJ2-3, with a possible D match to TRBD1 (6 bases). Trimming stripped 3 bases from V and 4 bases from J, with 11 bases between. Per the germline V gene, CDR1 is LNHDA and CDR2 is SQIVND (reference sequence). The CDR3 contains 14 residues. In DNA, the CDR3 is TGTGCCAGTAGTATCGGACAGACAGCAGATACGCAGTATTTT. Its protein is CASSIGQTADTQYF.

The chain carries TRBV6-5 and TRBJ1-4; D gene unclear. This CDR3 contains 13 residues. V was clipped by 4 bases and J by 8 bases, with 11 bases between them. The V gene's germline CDR1 is MNHEY and CDR2 SVGAGI. The CDR3 sequence is CASSFNYKEKLFF. In DNA form, the CDR3 reads TGTGCCAGCAGTTTCAATTATAAGGAAAAACTGTTTTTT.

This clone was seen just once. The V call is TRBV7-9, the J call TRBJ2-4; possible D gene TRBD2, 5 bases. This CDR3 spans 13 amino acids. Trimming stripped 1 base from V and 8 bases from J, with 9 bases between. CDR1 is SEHNR and CDR2 is FQNEAQ in the germline V gene (reference sequence). CDR3 DNA: TGTGCCAGCAGCTTAGGAGGGCATGACATTCAGTACTTC. This codes for CASSLGGHDIQYF. The full variable domain, rest sourced from reference TRBV7-9 and TRBJ2-4, is DTGVSQNPRHKITKRGQNVTFRCDPISEHNRLYWYRQTLGQGPEFLTYFQNEAQLEKSRLLSDRFSAERPKGSFSTLEIQRTEQGDSAMYLCASSLGGHDIQYFGAGTRLSVL.

The chain combines TRBV28 with TRBJ1-5, with 7 bases lining up with TRBD1. Germline V gives CDR1 MDHEN, CDR2 SYDVKM. This CDR3 has 14 residues. The V and J ends lost 5 bases and 7 bases, in that order; junction bases with no gene match: 8. The CDR3 reads CASSQEGARQPQHF. The CDR3 nucleotides read TGTGCCAGCAGTCAGGAGGGGGCACGACAGCCCCAGCATTTT.

This clone was counted once. The rearrangement uses TRBV27 and TRBJ2-1; D gene uncertain. The CDR3 consists of 14 residues. V lost 3 bases and J lost 5, with 11 bases in between. Germline CDR1 and CDR2: MNHEY and SMNVEV (reference sequence). CDR3 region: CASSFFGSNNEQFF. The CDR3 DNA follows: TGTGCCAGCAGTTTTTTCGGGTCAAACAATGAGCAGTTCTTC.

The V gene is TRBV10-3, the J gene TRBJ2-1; TRBD1 matches at 8 bases. V shed 3 bases and J 2 bases; nucleotides not matched to a gene: 6. This CDR3 has 16 amino acids. Germline-derived CDR1 and CDR2 are ENHRY and SYGVKD. CDR3 in DNA: TGTGCCATCAGTGATCGGGACAGGAACCCCTACAATGAGCAGTTCTTC. It is translated as CAISDRDRNPYNEQFF.

Here the CDR3 reads CASSSGAHYGYTF. The DNA for the CDR3 is TGTGCCAGCAGTTCCGGGGCACACTATGGCTACACCTTC. The rearrangement uses TRBV12-3 or TRBV12-4 and TRBJ1-2; a weak D match, TRBD1 (5 bases). The V gene lost 4 bases and the J gene lost 3 bases, with 9 bases spanning the gap. The CDR3 runs 13 residues.

This clone has just one count. V gene TRBV2 combines with J gene TRBJ1-2; 7 positions match TRBD1. The V gene's germline CDR1 is SNHLY and CDR2 FYNNEI. Trimming at V came to 4 bases and at J to 3 bases, leaving 5 bases not matched to a gene. The CDR3 runs 14 residues. The CDR3 coding sequence is TGTGCCAGCAGTGGGGACAGTCAACACTATGGCTACACCTTC. Its protein product is CASSGDSQHYGYTF.

This clone was seen only a few times. The sample carries other DNA sequences with the same CDR3. CDR3 in amino acids: CASSVGSGSPLHF. For the CDR3, the DNA is TGTGCCAGCAGCGTAGGGTCAGGGTCACCCCTCCACTTT. The rearrangement joins TRBV9 to TRBJ1-6, with a weak D call TRBD1 (5 bases). CDR1 and CDR2 from the germline V gene are SGDLS and YYNGEE. The ends were cut back, 0 bases at V and 10 bases at J, with 8 bases in the middle. The CDR3 has 13 amino acids. The variable domain in full, completed from reference TRBV9 and TRBJ1-6, reads DSGVTQTPKHLITATGQRVTLRCSPRSGDLSVYWYQQSLDQGLQFLIQYYNGEERAKGNILERFSAQQFPDLHSELNLSSLELGDSALYFCASSVGSGSPLHFGNGTRLTVT.

This clone was counted once. This rearrangement joins TRBV9 to TRBJ1-5; D is ambiguous. V lost 4 bases and J 7 bases, leaving 18 bases between the germline ends. CDR3 length: 15 residues. Germline assignment: CDR1 SGDLS and CDR2 YYNGEE. CDR3 in amino acids: CASSPALGSGQPQHF. CDR3 nucleotides: TGTGCCAGCAGCCCAGCCTTGGGGTCCGGGCAGCCCCAGCATTTT.

The chain employs TRBV5-8 and TRBJ1-4, with a weak D call TRBD1 (5 bases). The CDR3 is made up of 18 amino acids. Trimming stripped 6 bases from V and 2 bases from J, with 23 bases between. Germline lookup yields CDR1 SGHTS and CDR2 YDEGEE. The CDR3 reads CASTLLLLRGLTNEKLFF. In DNA, the CDR3 is TGTGCCAGCACCCTTCTCCTTTTAAGGGGTCTGACTAATGAAAAACTGTTTTTT.

The chain combines TRBV3-1 (or the pseudogene TRBV3-2) with TRBJ1-4, with D uncertain. Germline CDR1 reads LGHDT; CDR2 reads YNNKEL (reference sequence). Trimming shortened V by 5 bases and J by 4 bases, and 2 bases separated the two germline ends. The CDR3 is 11 amino acids. Here the CDR3 DNA reads TGTGCCAGCAGCTATAATGAAAAACTGTTTTTT. Translation: CASSYNEKLFF.

The chain couples TRBV10-3 to TRBJ1-1; TRBD1 might be the D (5 bases). Between the trimmed V and J ends, which lost 6 bases and 6 bases, there was a span of 20 bases. The CDR3 is 15 amino acids. Looked up from germline, CDR1 is ENHRY and CDR2 is SYGVKD. In DNA, the CDR3 is TGTGCCATCAGCCCCGGGACCGGGCCTGGGGCTGAAGCTTTCTTT. Residues: CAISPGTGPGAEAFF.

The chain carries TRBV28 and TRBJ2-5; D unresolved. The CDR3 runs 15 residues. The germline CDR1 and CDR2 sequences are MDHEN and SYDVKM. The V gene lost 6 bases and the J gene lost 7 bases, with 21 bases spanning the gap. Written as DNA, the CDR3 is TGTGCCAGCAGGCAAGGCTCGAGCCAGTGGAGGACCCAGTACTTC. Its protein product is CASRQGSSQWRTQYF.

This chain uses TRBV19 with TRBJ1-5; D uncertain. Between the trimmed V and J ends, which lost 6 bases and 0 bases, there was a span of 12 bases. Per germline, CDR1 LNHDA and CDR2 SQIVND (reference sequence). The CDR3 spans 15 residues. CDR3 amino acids: CASRYLHYSNQPQHF. The DNA for the CDR3 is TGTGCCAGTAGATATCTACACTATAGCAATCAGCCCCAGCATTTT.

The rearrangement uses TRBV5-1 and TRBJ2-3; 9 bases align to TRBD2. Germline V gives CDR1 SGHRS, CDR2 YFSETQ. The CDR3 is 14 amino acids. Trimming removed 4 bases from V and 1 base from J; junction bases left unmatched: 1. The CDR3 sequence is CASSRLAGTDTQYF. DNA of the CDR3: TGCGCCAGCAGCCGACTAGCGGGCACAGATACGCAGTATTTT. Drawing the rest from reference TRBV5-1 and TRBJ2-3, the complete variable domain is KAGVTQTPRYLIKTRGQQVTLSCSPISGHRSVSWYQQTPGQGLQFLFEYFSETQRNKGNFPGRFSGRQFSNSRSEMNVSTLELGDSALYLCASSRLAGTDTQYFGPGTRLTVL.

CDR3 sequence reads: CASTRQGADTQYF. CDR3 bases: TGTGCCAGCACCCGACAGGGGGCTGATACGCAGTATTTT. J is TRBJ2-3 and V is TRBV6-5, with 10 bases that match TRBD1. Germline V lookup: CDR1 MNHEY, CDR2 SVGAGI. Unmatched junction bases numbered 4, after V lost 7 bases and J lost 6 bases. The CDR3 covers 13 residues.

This clone was seen more than once but under ten times. This chain links TRBV7-6 with TRBJ2-7, with 14 bases fitting TRBD2. The junction had 0 bases not matched to a gene; V was cut back by 3 bases and J by 2 bases. CDR1 SGHVS and CDR2 FNYEAQ come from the germline V gene. The CDR3 length is 15 residues. CDR3 sequence (DNA): TGTGCCAGCAGCTTGACTAGCGGGGGGGCCTACGAGCAGTACTTC. Its protein product is CASSLTSGGAYEQYF.

This clone was seen a single time. V gene TRBV19 combines with J gene TRBJ1-2; D is unresolved. The CDR3 spans 15 residues. V was cut by 6 bases and J by 4 bases, with 18 bases left in between. The germline V gene encodes CDR1 LNHDA and CDR2 SQIVND (reference sequence). CDR3 loop: CASSVVEAPGYGYTF. Written as DNA, the CDR3 is TGTGCCAGTAGCGTAGTAGAGGCTCCAGGCTATGGCTACACCTTC. Full variable domain (missing parts from reference TRBV19 and TRBJ1-2): DGGITQSPKYLFRKEGQNVTLSCEQNLNHDAMYWYRQDPGQGLRLIYYSQIVNDFQKGDIAEGYSVSREKKESFPLTVTSAQKNPTAFYLCASSVVEAPGYGYTFGSGTRLTVV.

The V and J genes are TRBV19 and TRBJ1-1; D may be TRBD1 (5 bases). The CDR3 contains 14 residues. The germline gives CDR1 LNHDA, CDR2 SQIVND (reference sequence). Trimming removed 0 bases at V and 5 bases at J, with 10 bases between. CDR3 amino acids: CASSIDQGWTEAFF. The CDR3 DNA reads TGTGCCAGTAGTATAGATCAGGGATGGACTGAAGCTTTCTTT. The variable domain in full, with the rest retrieved from reference TRBV19 and TRBJ1-1, is DGGITQSPKYLFRKEGQNVTLSCEQNLNHDAMYWYRQDPGQGLRLIYYSQIVNDFQKGDIAEGYSVSREKKESFPLTVTSAQKNPTAFYLCASSIDQGWTEAFFGQGTRLTVV.

This clone was seen just once. The chain links TRBV9 to TRBJ2-3; 9 positions agree with TRBD1. Per the germline V gene, CDR1 is SGDLS and CDR2 is YYNGEE. This CDR3 region has 16 residues. V lost 1 base to trimming and J lost 1 base; unmatched junction nucleotides: 4. The chain's CDR3 is CASSVSTGGRTDTQYF. For the CDR3, the DNA is TGTGCCAGCAGCGTATCAACAGGGGGCCGCACAGATACGCAGTATTTT.

The chain recombines TRBV20-1 with TRBJ2-1; tentative D call: TRBD2 (6 bases). CDR1 and CDR2 from the germline V gene are DFQATT and SNEGSKA (reference sequence). There are 14 residues in the CDR3. The V end was cut by 3 bases, the J end by 2 bases, with 11 bases between. As DNA, the CDR3 is TGCAGTGCTAGTGTGGGGAGGCCCTACAATGAGCAGTTCTTC. Translating gives CSASVGRPYNEQFF.